Presented here are 22 T cell receptor beta chains from one specimen sequenced in a study of low-dose radiotherapy and immunotherapy resistance in tumors. Alpha- and beta-chain coverage of first-strand cDNA came from TRAV- and TRBV-specific primers. With a constant-region primer and a V-primer adapter, TCRs were subjected to around 18 PCR cycles of amplification. A single record per CDR3 protein comes from TCRdb applying MiXCR to the reads. The profile shows about 39,000 distinct CDR3 sequences, less than 40% of them singletons. Described time point: before trial treatment. The source material was PBMCs, sampled before treatment. The receptor set was obtained from a male donor with gallbladder cancer.

This clonotype was seen a handful of times. The chain is built from TRBV7-8 and TRBJ2-2; maybe TRBD1 (5 bases). V lost 0 bases to trimming and J lost 2 bases, with 10 bases between them. Germline V CDR1 and CDR2: SGHVS, FQNEAQ. The CDR3 runs to 16 residues. As DNA, the CDR3 is TGTGCCAGCAGCTTAGCGGGGCTTATTAACACCGGGGAGCTGTTTTTT. As protein: CASSLAGLINTGELFF.

This clonotype is judged medium-sized. The chain is built from TRBV5-1 and TRBJ1-3; no clear D. The germline V gene encodes CDR1 SGHRS and CDR2 YFSETQ. This CDR3 has 15 amino acids. Trimming left V 1 base short and J 1 base short, with 9 bases between. CDR3 loop: CASSLTITSGNTIYF. In DNA form, the CDR3 reads TGCGCCAGCAGCTTGACGATTACGTCTGGAAACACCATATATTTT. Full variable domain (outside the CDR3, taken from reference TRBV5-1 and TRBJ1-3): KAGVTQTPRYLIKTRGQQVTLSCSPISGHRSVSWYQQTPGQGLQFLFEYFSETQRNKGNFPGRFSGRQFSNSRSEMNVSTLELGDSALYLCASSLTITSGNTIYFGEGSWLTVV.

This clonotype was seen at least ten times. The gene calls are TRBV6-2 or TRBV6-3 and TRBJ2-7, with a weak D call TRBD2 (5 bases). V was trimmed by 5 bases and J by 7 bases, leaving 15 bases between them. This CDR3 has 13 residues. The germline CDR1 and CDR2 sequences are MNHEY and SVGEGT. The chain's CDR3 is CASSGPPGLEQYF. The CDR3 DNA sequence: TGTGCCAGCAGTGGACCCCCGGGATTGGAGCAGTACTTC.

This clonotype has at least ten counts. The V call is TRBV19, the J call TRBJ1-6, with D possibly matching TRBD1 (5 bases). The CDR3 spans 13 residues. Trimming cost V 7 bases and J 11 bases, with 15 bases left between them. Germline V gives CDR1 LNHDA, CDR2 SQIVND (reference sequence). CDR3: CASNQQGLTPLHF. In DNA form, the CDR3 reads TGTGCCAGTAATCAGCAGGGTTTAACACCCCTCCACTTT.

At least ten counts were recorded for this clonotype. The V call is TRBV7-6, the J call TRBJ2-2; D remains unclear. Germline CDR1 SGHVS, CDR2 FNYEAQ. The CDR3 has 15 amino acids. V was clipped by 3 bases and J by 0 bases, with 8 bases between them. CDR3 region: CASSFSFTNTGELFF. Written as DNA, the CDR3 is TGTGCCAGCAGCTTTAGTTTTACGAACACCGGGGAGCTGTTTTTT.

This chain uses TRBV27 with TRBJ2-3, with TRBD2 identical over 12 bases. V lost 7 bases to trimming and J lost 3 bases; unmatched junction nucleotides: 11. The germline V gene encodes CDR1 MNHEY and CDR2 SMNVEV (reference sequence). The CDR3 spans 17 residues. CDR3 amino acids: CASTSPALAGGTDTQYF. The CDR3 nucleotides are TGTGCCAGCACCTCCCCGGCGCTAGCGGGAGGGACAGATACGCAGTATTTT.

This clonotype was observed many times. CDR3 loop: CASSTGLEDSPLHF. The CDR3 region has the DNA TGCGCCAGCAGCACCGGCCTTGAGGATTCACCCCTCCACTTT. The V call is TRBV5-1, the J call TRBJ1-6, with D unresolved. This CDR3 has 14 residues. Trimming left V 4 bases short and J 8 bases short, with 13 bases between. Germline V gene lookup returns CDR1 SGHRS and CDR2 YFSETQ. Combining the CDR3 with reference TRBV5-1 and TRBJ1-6 gives the whole variable domain KAGVTQTPRYLIKTRGQQVTLSCSPISGHRSVSWYQQTPGQGLQFLFEYFSETQRNKGNFPGRFSGRQFSNSRSEMNVSTLELGDSALYLCASSTGLEDSPLHFGNGTRLTVT.

This clonotype was detected ten times or more. CDR3 sequence (DNA): TGTGCCAGTAGTACCCGACAGCAGTTGACCTACAATGAGCAGTTCTTC. This gives the protein CASSTRQQLTYNEQFF. This chain connects TRBV19 to TRBJ2-1; tentative D call: TRBD1 (5 bases). Germline loops: CDR1 LNHDA, CDR2 SQIVND (reference sequence). V was clipped by 4 bases and J by 2 bases, with 15 bases between them. The CDR3 spans 16 residues.

As concerns this clonotype: A far larger clone is only one base removed, so a read error is likely. This sequence joins TRBV7-2 and TRBJ2-5; 8 bases are a match to TRBD2. This CDR3 comprises 14 residues. Germline CDR1 is SGHTA and CDR2 is FQGNSA. The CDR3 protein is CACSAPGGVETQYF. The CDR3 coding sequence is TGTGCCTGCAGCGCCCCGGGAGGGGTGGAGACCCAGTACTTC. Full variable domain (rest looked up from reference TRBV7-2 and TRBJ2-5): GAGVSQSPSNKVTEKGKDVELRCDPISGHTALYWYRQSLGQGLEFLIYFQGNSAPDKSGLPSDRFSAERTGGSVSTLTIQRTQQEDSAVYLCACSAPGGVETQYFGPGTRLLVL.

This clonotype appeared many times. The chain has TRBV28 and TRBJ2-7, with TRBD1 identical over 11 bases. The CDR3 consists of 14 residues. The germline gives CDR1 MDHEN, CDR2 SYDVKM. The V gene end was trimmed by 8 bases and the J gene end by 4 bases; junction bases not matched to a gene: 7. For the CDR3, the DNA is TGTGCCAGCGGGGGGACAGGGGGGAGGTACGAGCAGTACTTC. This translates into CASGGTGGRYEQYF.

This clonotype was observed at least ten times. J is TRBJ2-4 and V is TRBV6-2 or TRBV6-3; 9 nucleotides line up with TRBD2. There are 16 residues in the CDR3. Germline V gene data show CDR1 as MNHEY and CDR2 as SVGEGT. Trimming at V came to 5 bases and at J to 0 bases, leaving 5 bases not matched to a gene. CDR3 sequence reads: CASSETSGLAKNIQYF. The CDR3 region has the DNA TGTGCCAGCAGTGAGACTAGCGGATTAGCCAAAAACATTCAGTACTTC.

The rearrangement joins TRBV4-2 to TRBJ2-4; possible D gene TRBD2, 7 bases. Trimming shortened V by 3 bases and J by 6 bases, and 21 bases separated the two germline ends. There are 17 residues in the CDR3. Per the germline V gene, CDR1 is LGHNA and CDR2 is YNFKEQ. The DNA of the CDR3 is TGTGCCAGCAGCCAGTCGAGGCTAGCGGAGGGGGGAAACATTCAGTACTTC. Translated, it gives CASSQSRLAEGGNIQYF.

This clonotype is termed medium-sized. V gene TRBV5-1 combines with J gene TRBJ2-7, with D hard to call. This CDR3 comprises 14 residues. The germline V gene has CDR1 SGHRS and CDR2 YFSETQ. Trimming took off 4 bases at V and 4 bases at J, with 15 bases between the two ends. The DNA for the CDR3 is TGCGCCAGCAGCCCGAGTACCGGCGTATACGAGCAGTACTTC. Protein: CASSPSTGVYEQYF.

This clonotype is labeled as medium-sized. V and J are TRBV28 and TRBJ1-6; D is perhaps TRBD1 (6 bases). Trimming removed 6 bases from V and 8 bases from J, with 14 bases in between. Germline CDR1 and CDR2: MDHEN and SYDVKM. The CDR3 length is 14 residues. DNA of the CDR3: TGTGCCAGCAGCTTGGGGAGGGGGGATTCACCCCTCCACTTT. Translation gives CASSLGRGDSPLHF.

Comment on this clonotype: With a far larger clone one base away, a read error is the likely cause. V gene TRBV28 combines with J gene TRBJ2-1, with D tentatively TRBD1 (6 bases). This CDR3 is built from 12 residues. From germline, CDR1 is MDHEN and CDR2 SYDVKM. The ends were cut back, 6 bases at V and 10 bases at J, with 13 bases in the middle. The CDR3 region is CASSSGVREQFF. In DNA, the CDR3 is TGTGCCAGCAGCTCAGGGGTGAGGGAGCAGTTCTTC.

The table lists this clonotype with a few counts. The V call is TRBV19, the J call TRBJ2-5; 7 bases fit TRBD1. The CDR3 covers 14 residues. The ends lost 9 bases at V and 7 bases at J; junction bases unmatched: 14. The germline V gene encodes CDR1 LNHDA and CDR2 SQIVND (reference sequence). Here the CDR3 reads CASRTGTSGGTQYF. As DNA, the CDR3 is TGTGCCAGCAGGACCGGGACATCAGGGGGGACCCAGTACTTC.

This clonotype was counted ten times or more. The gene calls are TRBV11-3 and TRBJ1-1; D is possibly TRBD1 (5 bases). The CDR3 runs to 12 residues. Germline V gene lookup returns CDR1 SGHNT and CDR2 YENEEA. Trimming pared 5 bases from V and 8 bases from J, leaving 12 bases between. CDR3: CASSLIGGEAFF. Written as DNA, the CDR3 is TGTGCCAGCAGCCTAATTGGGGGAGAAGCTTTCTTT. Full variable domain (missing parts from reference TRBV11-3 and TRBJ1-1): EAGVVQSPRYKIIEKKQPVAFWCNPISGHNTLYWYLQNLGQGPELLIRYENEEAVDDSQLPKDRFSAERLKGVDSTLKIQPAELGDSAVYLCASSLIGGEAFFGQGTRLTVV.

CDR3 sequence reads: CATSNQAGANVLTF. In DNA, the CDR3 is TGTGCCACCAGTAACCAAGCGGGGGCCAACGTCCTGACTTTC. The rearrangement links TRBV24-1 to TRBJ2-6; no firm D call. The germline CDR1 and CDR2 sequences are KGHDR and SFDVKD. V was cut by 6 bases and J by 4 bases, with 9 bases left in between. The CDR3 has 14 amino acids.

This clonotype has at least ten counts. This chain joins TRBV3-1 and TRBJ1-1; TRBD1 aligns across 7 bases. Germline V gene sequence: CDR1 LGHDT, CDR2 YNNKEL (reference sequence). The V gene end was trimmed by 1 base and the J gene end by 5 bases; junction bases not matched to a gene: 4. This CDR3 spans 14 amino acids. CDR3: CASSQVQGRTEAFF. CDR3 coding DNA: TGTGCCAGCAGCCAAGTACAGGGGAGGACTGAAGCTTTCTTT.

The chain uses TRBV29-1 and TRBJ2-4; TRBD2 matches at 14 bases. Per the germline V gene, CDR1 is SQVTM and CDR2 is ANQGSEA. The CDR3 has 13 amino acids. V gave up 6 bases and J gave up 7 bases; unmatched junction bases: 2. Here the CDR3 DNA reads TGCAGCGTCCGGACTAGCGGGAGGAACATTCAGTACTTC. Translating it yields CSVRTSGRNIQYF.

This clonotype was found many times. The rearrangement uses TRBV24-1 and TRBJ2-3, with TRBD2 identical over 8 bases. The V gene end was trimmed by 1 base and the J gene end by 4 bases; junction bases not matched to a gene: 9. Per the germline V gene, CDR1 is KGHDR and CDR2 is SFDVKD. The CDR3 is made up of 17 amino acids. This CDR3 is CATSDFPGAGGPDTQYF. The DNA of the CDR3 is TGTGCCACCAGTGATTTCCCAGGGGCGGGAGGACCAGATACGCAGTATTTT.

A few counts support this clonotype. J is TRBJ1-1 and V is TRBV5-4; 7 bases map to TRBD1. Trimming at V came to 4 bases and at J to 4 bases, leaving 7 bases not matched to a gene. The CDR3 consists of 14 residues. The germline CDR1 and CDR2 sequences are SGHNT and YYREEE (reference sequence). This chain's CDR3 is CASSRWDRSTEAFF. The CDR3 coding sequence is TGTGCCAGCAGCCGATGGGACAGATCCACTGAAGCTTTCTTT.